This TCR beta chain is drawn from a study of PD-1 blockade in classical Hodgkin lymphoma. Background on the study: A 3 mg/kg intravenous dose of nivolumab was received by patients every 2 weeks.

There are a few counts of this clone. The antigen is unknown. Regarding time point: cycle 4 day 1 (C4D1), after more than 5 weeks of nivolumab. Each of the patients experienced relapse following autologous stem cell transplantation, and their brentuximab vedotin exposure differed. Points from the study as a whole: Patients with an early start, nivolumab under 1 year after ASCT, were excluded.

Clones were sequenced by immunoSEQ multiplex PCR, and TCRdb holds only the in-frame ones, with some missing. The sample carries under 45,000 clones, about 70% recorded once. V was clipped by 6 bases and J by 2 bases, with 8 bases between them. This CDR3 comprises 12 residues. CDR1 MDHEN and CDR2 SYDVKM come from the germline V gene. Material: peripheral blood mononuclear cells (PBMCs), obtained before the fourth cycle of nivolumab. The V gene is TRBV28, the J gene TRBJ2-7; D might be TRBD2 (5 bases). The clonotype originates from a human donor with classical Hodgkin lymphoma. This CDR3 reads CASRPRAYEQYF. In DNA form, the CDR3 reads TGTGCCAGCAGGCCGAGGGCCTACGAGCAGTACTTC.